This T cell receptor (beta chain) was captured by sequencing in a study of T cell responses to AZD1222 COVID-19 vaccine. Study-level results: As reported, nearly half of all spike-specific TCRs target variant regions that are unmutated.

Worth noting for this clone: The antigen is not known. Other DNA sequences within the sample encode an identical CDR3.

The table came from immunoSEQ multiplex PCR; TCRdb's copy has only in-frame clones and leaves some out. In the table there are about 160,000 clones, about 91% of which are singletons. After removal of 5 bases from V and 8 bases from J, the junction contained 5 bases not matched to a gene. This CDR3 comprises 13 residues. Germline-derived CDR1 and CDR2 are MDHEN and SYDVKM. This clonotype was sampled from an adult in good health. Source: peripheral blood, taken on day 0 of AZD1222 vaccination. The J gene is TRBJ1-2, the V gene TRBV28; TRBD1 aligns across 10 bases. CDR3 protein: CASSRQGAHGYTF. The CDR3 DNA reads as TGTGCCAGCAGTCGACAGGGGGCGCACGGCTACACCTTC.